This T cell receptor beta chain derives from a study of tumor-infiltrating lymphocytes in primary liver carcinoma (dated by TCRdb to about 2017). With regard to the full study: Of the five patients, three men and two women aged 30 to 69 years, four had hepatocellular carcinoma and one had combined HCC and intrahepatic cholangiocarcinoma. The five patients had tumors staged T1-T3 N0M0, with maximum diameters ranging from roughly 4.2 to 11 cm. Each sample produced about 3.65 to 8 million productive TCRbeta reads, and read depth showed no significant difference between tissue types. For each liver tumor, the study sampled five regions along with adjacent normal tissue and blood, and applied TCRbeta repertoire sequencing, expression microarrays and whole-exome sequencing. A total of 35 specimens from 5 patients went through TCRbeta repertoire sequencing, namely 25 tumor regions, 5 adjacent noncancerous liver tissues and 5 peripheral blood samples. The 20 to 25 tumor region samples were profiled with Agilent mRNA microarrays so that TCRbeta repertoire diversity could be related to the local molecular phenotype. Repertoires from technical replicates were highly reproducible, with mean shared-clone rates roughly 0.89 and correlation coefficients above 0.95. The investigation overall reported the following: Repertoire overlap was higher between tumor regions (mean roughly 35%) than tumor-adjacent (approximately 17%) or tumor-blood (about 14%) pairs, consistent with antigen-driven expansion. A significantly larger repertoire fraction was made up by the top 250 clones in tumors than in blood (p = 0.039). Only about 8-24% of top clones were present in all five regions of a tumor, suggesting spatial heterogeneity of tumor-infiltrating T cells. Only the TCR beta chain was sequenced, which likely underestimates true repertoire diversity because unpaired alpha chains were not captured. Only a few patients were included in the study, and the authors note that the findings should be validated in a larger study. Comparison of CD4+ and CD8+ T cell repertoires was precluded by the use of bulk unsorted samples.

CDR1 MNHNS and CDR2 SASEGT are derived from the germline V gene. The CDR3 contains 18 residues, cysteine and phenylalanine counted. Only CDR3 DNA is held: 54 bases, read in frame from base 1. Trimming removed 6 bases from V and 13 bases from J, leaving 34 bases between the germline ends. A constant-region primer and ProtoScript II reverse transcriptase were used to reverse-transcribe TCRbeta-specific cDNA from roughly 0.5 ug total RNA. Three nested multiplex PCR rounds, following a slightly modified ARM-PCR procedure, were used to build the TCRbeta libraries. Each of the first two PCR rounds ran for around 10 cycles using multiplex TRBV1-TRBV30 forward primers together with a Cbeta reverse primer. Sample barcodes and Illumina adapters were attached in a final 25-cycle PCR using Deep VentR polymerase. Before sequencing, amplicons of 200-500 bp were purified from gel using a QIAquick gel extraction kit. An Illumina HiSeq 2500 was used to sequence the TCRbeta amplicons, generating 250-bp paired-end reads. Processing in the source paper ran as follows. Reads were quality-trimmed with Trimmomatic v0.33, and paired reads were merged with FLASH v1.2.11 to recover full CDR3 sequences. MiGEC v1.2.1b assigned V, D and J germline segments to the rearranged TCRbeta sequences. Clonotype statistics and Shannon-Wiener diversity indices were calculated with VDJtools v1.0.0. To reduce sampling bias, subsequent analyses other than the diversity analysis used only the 250 most abundant clonotypes in each sample. Using fastp at Q25 and MiXCR, TCRdb reprocessed the public reads and kept productive beta chains. Entries are consolidated by CDR3 protein sequence, retaining the most common genes and DNA. The V and J calls follow TCRdb's processing rather than the paper's. In all, the sample holds approximately 190,000 distinct CDR3 sequences, and 85% of those were seen once. The ten largest clones represent 18% of the sample.

Without any cell sorting, total RNA and DNA were co-extracted from roughly 20-30 mg of bulk tissue using the AllPrep DNA/RNA mini kit. Roughly five patients with histopathologically diagnosed primary liver carcinoma underwent surgical resection in China between late 2015 and early 2016. Patients had chronic HBV infection and were treatment-naive at sampling. Each tumor was sampled at five spatially separated regions: the superior, inferior, left-lateral and right-lateral poles and the tumor centre. Histological examination found more than 85% viable tumor cells in every tumor sample. Each fresh piece of tumor and adjacent tissue was cut in two, with one half stored in RNAlater at -80 degrees C and the other half sent for histology. Comment on this clonotype: Its antigen is currently not known. There are no base qualities to consult, and no much larger clone falls within one base.

This TCR was sampled from a man aged 40-49 years with primary liver carcinoma and hepatitis B virus infection. The material sequenced was tumor tissue from primary liver carcinoma. The sequence joins TRBV6-1 to TRBJ1-5; TRBD1 is a weak D gene call, 5 bases matching. The nucleotides are TGTGCCAGCAGCCCAACAGAGGGACGGGGGAAAGTTAATAAACCTCAGCATTTT. This translates into CASSPTEGRGKVNKPQHF.